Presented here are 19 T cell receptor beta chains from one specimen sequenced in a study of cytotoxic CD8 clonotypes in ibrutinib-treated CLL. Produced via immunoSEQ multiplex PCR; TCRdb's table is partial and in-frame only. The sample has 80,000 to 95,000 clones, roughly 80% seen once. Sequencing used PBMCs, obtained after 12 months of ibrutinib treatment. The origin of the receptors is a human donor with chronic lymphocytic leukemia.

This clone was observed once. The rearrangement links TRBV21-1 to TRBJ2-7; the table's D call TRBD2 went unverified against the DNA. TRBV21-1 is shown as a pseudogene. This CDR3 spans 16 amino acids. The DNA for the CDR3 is TGTGCCAGCAGCAAAGGTCGGCCTAGCGGTACCTACGAGCAGTACTTC. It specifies CASSKGRPSGTYEQYF.

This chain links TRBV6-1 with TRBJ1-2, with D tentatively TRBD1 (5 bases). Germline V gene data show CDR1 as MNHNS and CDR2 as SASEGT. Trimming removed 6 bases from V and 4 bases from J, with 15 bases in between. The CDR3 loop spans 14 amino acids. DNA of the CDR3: TGTGCCAGCAGGGACACGGGGGTAGCCTATGGCTACACCTTC. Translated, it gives CASRDTGVAYGYTF.

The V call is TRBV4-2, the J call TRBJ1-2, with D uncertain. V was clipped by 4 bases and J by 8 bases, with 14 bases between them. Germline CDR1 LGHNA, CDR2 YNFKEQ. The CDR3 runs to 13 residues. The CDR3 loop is CASSPDPLGGYTF. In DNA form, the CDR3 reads TGTGCCAGCAGCCCCGACCCGTTGGGCGGCTACACCTTC.

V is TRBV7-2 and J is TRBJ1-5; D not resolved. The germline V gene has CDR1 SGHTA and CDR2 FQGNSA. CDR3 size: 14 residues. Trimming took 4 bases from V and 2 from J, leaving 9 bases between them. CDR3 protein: CASSSRLGNQPQHF. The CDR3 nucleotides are TGTGCCAGCAGCTCTCGGTTGGGCAATCAGCCCCAGCATTTT. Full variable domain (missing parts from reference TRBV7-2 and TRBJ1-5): GAGVSQSPSNKVTEKGKDVELRCDPISGHTALYWYRQSLGQGLEFLIYFQGNSAPDKSGLPSDRFSAERTGGSVSTLTIQRTQQEDSAVYLCASSSRLGNQPQHFGDGTRLSIL.

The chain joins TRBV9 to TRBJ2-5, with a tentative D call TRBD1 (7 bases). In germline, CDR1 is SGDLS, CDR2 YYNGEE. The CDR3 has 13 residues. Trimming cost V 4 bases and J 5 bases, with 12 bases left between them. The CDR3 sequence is CASSQGGWETQYF. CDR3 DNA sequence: TGTGCCAGCAGCCAGGGGGGCTGGGAGACCCAGTACTTC.

CDR3: CASSEAPDSRTYEQYF. DNA for the CDR3: TGTGCCAGCAGTGAAGCGCCGGACAGTCGGACCTACGAGCAGTACTTC. The V call is TRBV6-1, the J call TRBJ2-7, with a tentative D call TRBD1 (6 bases). V was pared by 0 bases and J by 2 bases, with 14 bases between. CDR3 size: 16 residues. Per the germline V gene, CDR1 is MNHNS and CDR2 is SASEGT.

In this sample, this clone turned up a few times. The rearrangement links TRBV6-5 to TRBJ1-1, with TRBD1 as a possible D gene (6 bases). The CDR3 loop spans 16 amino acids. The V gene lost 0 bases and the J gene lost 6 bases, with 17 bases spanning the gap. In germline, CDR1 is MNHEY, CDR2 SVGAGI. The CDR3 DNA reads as TGTGCCAGCAGTTACTCGGTTGCAGGGGTGATGGCTGAAGCTTTCTTT. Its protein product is CASSYSVAGVMAEAFF.

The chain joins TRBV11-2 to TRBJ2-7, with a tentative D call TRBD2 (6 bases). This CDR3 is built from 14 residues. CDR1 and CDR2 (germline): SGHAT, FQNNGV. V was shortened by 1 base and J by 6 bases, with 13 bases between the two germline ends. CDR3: CASSLGTRRAEQYF. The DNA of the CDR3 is TGTGCCAGCAGCTTAGGGACCCGGAGGGCCGAGCAGTACTTC.

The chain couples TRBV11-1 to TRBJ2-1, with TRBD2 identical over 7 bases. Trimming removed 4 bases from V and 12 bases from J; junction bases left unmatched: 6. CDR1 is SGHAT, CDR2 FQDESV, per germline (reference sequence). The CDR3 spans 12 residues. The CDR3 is CASSSNSGTQFF. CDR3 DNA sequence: TGTGCCAGCAGCTCTAACAGCGGGACGCAGTTCTTC.

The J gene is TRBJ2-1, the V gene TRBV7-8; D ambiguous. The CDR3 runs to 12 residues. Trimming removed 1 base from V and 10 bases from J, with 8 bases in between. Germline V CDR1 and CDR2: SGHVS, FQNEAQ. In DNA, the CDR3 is TGTGCCAGCAGCTTAGTGGTGGGAGAGCAGTTCTTC. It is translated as CASSLVVGEQFF.

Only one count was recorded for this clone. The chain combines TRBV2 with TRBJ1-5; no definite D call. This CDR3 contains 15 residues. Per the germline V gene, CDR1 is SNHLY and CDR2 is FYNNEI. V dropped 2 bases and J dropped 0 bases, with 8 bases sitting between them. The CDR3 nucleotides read TGTGCCAGCAGTGAATTGGGGTATAGCAATCAGCCCCAGCATTTT. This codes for CASSELGYSNQPQHF.

The CDR3 region has the DNA TGTGCCAGCAGCTGGGACCTTAGCTCCTACAATGAGCAGTTCTTC. Protein sequence: CASSWDLSSYNEQFF. The V and J genes are TRBV7-9 and TRBJ2-1; tentatively, D is TRBD1 or TRBD2 (5 bases each). The CDR3 loop spans 15 amino acids. CDR1 and CDR2 from the germline V gene are SEHNR and FQNEAQ (reference sequence). V was shortened by 4 bases and J by 0 bases, with 10 bases between the two germline ends.

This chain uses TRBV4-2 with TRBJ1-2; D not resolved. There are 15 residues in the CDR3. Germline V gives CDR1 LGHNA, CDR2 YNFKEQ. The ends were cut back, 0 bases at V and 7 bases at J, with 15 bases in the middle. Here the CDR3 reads CASSQDPESETGYTF. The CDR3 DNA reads TGTGCCAGCAGCCAAGACCCTGAGTCGGAGACTGGCTACACCTTC.

The CDR3 loop is CASSQGAPASPLHF. The CDR3 DNA reads as TGCGCCAGCAGCCAAGGGGCCCCCGCTTCACCCCTCCACTTT. The chain has TRBV4-1 and TRBJ1-6; D call uncertain. CDR3 length: 14 residues. Looked up from germline, CDR1 is MGHRA and CDR2 is YSYEKL. Trimming took 1 base from V and 9 from J, leaving 10 bases between them.

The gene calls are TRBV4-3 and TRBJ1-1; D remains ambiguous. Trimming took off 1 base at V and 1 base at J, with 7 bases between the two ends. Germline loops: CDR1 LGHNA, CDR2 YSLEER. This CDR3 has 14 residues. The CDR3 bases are TGCGCCAGCAGCCAAGGGGTGGGGAACACTGAAGCTTTCTTT. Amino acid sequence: CASSQGVGNTEAFF.

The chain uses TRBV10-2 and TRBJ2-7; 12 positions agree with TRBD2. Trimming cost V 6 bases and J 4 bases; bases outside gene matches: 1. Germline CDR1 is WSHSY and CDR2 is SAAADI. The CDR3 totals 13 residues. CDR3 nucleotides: TGCGCCAGCAGGACTAGCGGGAGTTACGAGCAGTACTTC. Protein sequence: CASRTSGSYEQYF.

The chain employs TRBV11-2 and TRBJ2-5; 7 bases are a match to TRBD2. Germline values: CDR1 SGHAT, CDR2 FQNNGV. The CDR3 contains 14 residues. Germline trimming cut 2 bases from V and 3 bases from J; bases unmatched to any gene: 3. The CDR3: CASSLWLAEETQYF. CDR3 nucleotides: TGTGCCAGCAGCTTATGGCTAGCGGAAGAGACCCAGTACTTC.

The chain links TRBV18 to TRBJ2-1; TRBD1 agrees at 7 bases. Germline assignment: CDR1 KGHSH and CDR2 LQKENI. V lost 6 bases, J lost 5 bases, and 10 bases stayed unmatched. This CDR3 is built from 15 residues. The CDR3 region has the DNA TGTGCCAGCTCCCCCCGGTCCCAGGGGGACAATGAGCAGTTCTTC. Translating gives CASSPRSQGDNEQFF.

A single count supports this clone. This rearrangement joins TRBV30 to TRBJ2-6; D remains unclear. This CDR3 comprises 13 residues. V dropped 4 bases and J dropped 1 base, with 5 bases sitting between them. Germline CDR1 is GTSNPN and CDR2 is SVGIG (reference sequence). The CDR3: CAWKVSGANVLTF. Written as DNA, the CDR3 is TGTGCCTGGAAGGTGTCTGGGGCCAACGTCCTGACTTTC.